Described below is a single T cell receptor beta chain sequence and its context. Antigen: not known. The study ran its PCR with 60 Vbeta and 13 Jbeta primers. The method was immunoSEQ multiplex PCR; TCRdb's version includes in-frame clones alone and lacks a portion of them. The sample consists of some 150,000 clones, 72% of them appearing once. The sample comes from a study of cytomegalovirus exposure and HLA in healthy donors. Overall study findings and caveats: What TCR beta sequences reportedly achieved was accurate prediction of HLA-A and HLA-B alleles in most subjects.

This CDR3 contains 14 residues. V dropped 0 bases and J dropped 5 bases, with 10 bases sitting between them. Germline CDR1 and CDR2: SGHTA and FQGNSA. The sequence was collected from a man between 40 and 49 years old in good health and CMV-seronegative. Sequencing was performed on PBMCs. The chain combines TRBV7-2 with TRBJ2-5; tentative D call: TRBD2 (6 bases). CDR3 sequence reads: CASSLAGLAETQYF. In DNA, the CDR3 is TGTGCCAGCAGCTTAGCGGGGCTAGCGGAGACCCAGTACTTC.